The T cell receptor beta chain under discussion was sequenced for a study of blood T cell repertoires in COVID-19. About the research overall: COVID-19 samples collected from the United States, Italy and Spain covered acute and convalescent phases. From T cells, B-cell-depleted T cells, or PBMCs came the material, which was cDNA or gDNA.

Enrolled through a virtual design, the participants were between about 18 and 100 years of age and came from about two dozen US areas. Exposed enrollees had met someone with a PCR-confirmed or clinician-diagnosed COVID-19 case at some point within the 2 weeks before study entry. Produced via immunoSEQ multiplex PCR; TCRdb's table is partial and in-frame only. The sample includes approximately 310,000 clones, 75% to 90% of them seen just once. V trimming: 5 bases; J trimming: 4 bases; junction bases outside the gene matches: 4. CDR3 length: 15 residues. Germline CDR1 and CDR2: SGHTA and FQGTGA. The chain has TRBV7-3 and TRBJ2-3; TRBD2 agrees at 12 bases. Sequencing used PBMCs or T cells enriched from blood (not recorded which). The sequence was collected from a woman aged 30 to 39 who had been exposed to COVID-19. CDR3 loop: CASSLAGGPSDTQYF. CDR3 nucleotides: TGTGCCAGCAGCCTAGCGGGAGGGCCGTCAGATACGCAGTATTTT. Full variable domain (missing parts from reference TRBV7-3 and TRBJ2-3): GAGVSQTPSNKVTEKGKYVELRCDPISGHTALYWYRQSLGQGPEFLIYFQGTGAADDSGLPNDRFFAVRPEGSVSTLKIQRTERGDSAVYLCASSLAGGPSDTQYFGPGTRLTVL.